The clone carrying this T cell receptor beta chain was found once. The target antigen is unknown. PCR amplification relied on 60 Vbeta primers (plus 13 Jbeta primers). In the source study's methods: Roughly 11 million shared chains were among the roughly 80 million unique TCR beta chains that a later analysis counted. Measured with immunoSEQ multiplex PCR; TCRdb has only the in-frame clones, and not every one. The D gene and trimming were derived from the DNA, and the V and J assignments and clone size from that table. The data contain 30,000 to 45,000 clones, approximately 90% of them singletons. The CDR3 consists of 14 residues. Germline trimming cut 3 bases from V and 4 bases from J; bases unmatched to any gene: 5. Germline V gene data show CDR1 as SGDLS and CDR2 as YYNGEE. The entry originates in a study of cytomegalovirus exposure and HLA in healthy donors. Findings of the study overall: In a later analysis, HLA-associated TCR beta chains were more clonally expanded than equally common others. When analyzed later, a missense DCLRE1C variant was found to be linked to TCR beta V- and J-gene trimming. In an earlier analysis, most TCR beta V segments were productive about 87% or about 30% of the time.

This TCR came from a woman in her 40s in good health and CMV-seropositive. The chain combines TRBV9 with TRBJ2-3; 7 nucleotides line up with TRBD2. Sequencing was done on a sample of PBMCs. The chain's CDR3 is CASSGAGVADTQYF. The CDR3, as DNA: TGTGCCAGCAGCGGGGCGGGGGTAGCAGATACGCAGTATTTT. Variable domain in full (rest from reference TRBV9 and TRBJ2-3): DSGVTQTPKHLITATGQRVTLRCSPRSGDLSVYWYQQSLDQGLQFLIQYYNGEERAKGNILERFSAQQFPDLHSELNLSSLELGDSALYFCASSGAGVADTQYFGPGTRLTVL.